This TCR beta chain was recovered during a study of technical replicates of blood from four donors. J gave up 6 bases and V 5 bases, and 9 bases lay outside the gene matches. Germline loops: CDR1 SGHKS, CDR2 YYEKEE (reference sequence). The CDR3 length is 14 residues. Produced via immunoSEQ multiplex PCR; TCRdb's table is partial and in-frame only. The sample has approximately 74,000 clones, 75% to 90% seen once. The V call is TRBV5-5, the J call TRBJ2-3; 7 bases are a match to TRBD1. The sample taken for sequencing was PBMCs. This TCR was recovered from a human donor in good health. Some clones in this sample may be carry-over from other donors' samples. The CDR3 is CASRKGQVLDTQYF. The CDR3 nucleotides are TGTGCCAGCAGAAAAGGACAGGTTTTGGATACGCAGTATTTT.